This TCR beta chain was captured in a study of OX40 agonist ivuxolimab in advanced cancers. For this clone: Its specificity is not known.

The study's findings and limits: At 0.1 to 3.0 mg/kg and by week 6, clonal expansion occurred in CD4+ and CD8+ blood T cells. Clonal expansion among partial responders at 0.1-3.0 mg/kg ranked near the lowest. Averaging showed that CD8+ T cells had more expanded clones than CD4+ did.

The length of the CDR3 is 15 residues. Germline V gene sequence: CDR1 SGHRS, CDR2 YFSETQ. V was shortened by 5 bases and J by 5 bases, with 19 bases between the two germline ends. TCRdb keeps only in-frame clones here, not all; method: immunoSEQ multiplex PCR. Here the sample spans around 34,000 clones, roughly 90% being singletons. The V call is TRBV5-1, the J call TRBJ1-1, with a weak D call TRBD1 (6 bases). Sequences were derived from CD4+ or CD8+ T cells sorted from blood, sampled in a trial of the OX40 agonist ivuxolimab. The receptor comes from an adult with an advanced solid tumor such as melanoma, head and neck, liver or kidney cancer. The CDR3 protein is CASSRLPGDGTEAFF. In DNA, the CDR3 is TGCGCCAGCAGTCGACTACCAGGGGACGGGACTGAAGCTTTCTTT.